This paragraph covers one TCR beta chain sequence. The repertoire was sequenced with immunoSEQ multiplex PCR; TCRdb's copy has only in-frame clones and lacks some. Among some 150,000 clones, about nine tenths were seen once, and the ten largest hold approximately 1.5%. The data were taken from a study of control samples from healthy donors and cancer patients. Trimming left V 4 bases short and J 4 bases short, with 14 bases between. CDR3 length: 14 residues. Looked up from germline, CDR1 is SEHNR and CDR2 is FQNEAQ (reference sequence). This TCR was sampled from a woman aged 25-40 years in good health. Material for sequencing was blood. The chain employs TRBV7-9 and TRBJ2-7; D perhaps matches TRBD2 (5 bases). The CDR3 protein is CASSSRGPIYEQYF. CDR3 sequence (DNA): TGTGCCAGCAGCTCCCGGGGTCCTATTTACGAGCAGTACTTC.